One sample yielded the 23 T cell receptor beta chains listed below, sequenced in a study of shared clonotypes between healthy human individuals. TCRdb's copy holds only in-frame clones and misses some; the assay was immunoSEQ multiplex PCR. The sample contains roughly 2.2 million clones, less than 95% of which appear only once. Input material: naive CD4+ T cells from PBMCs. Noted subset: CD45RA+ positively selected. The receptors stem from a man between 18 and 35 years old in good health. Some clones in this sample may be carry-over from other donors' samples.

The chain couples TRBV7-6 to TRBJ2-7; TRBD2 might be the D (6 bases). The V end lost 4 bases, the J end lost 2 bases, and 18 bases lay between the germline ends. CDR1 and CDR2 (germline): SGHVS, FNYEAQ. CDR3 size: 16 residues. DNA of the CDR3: TGTGCCAGCAGCTCTGCTGGGGGGAGAATTCCCTACGAGCAGTACTTC. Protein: CASSSAGGRIPYEQYF.

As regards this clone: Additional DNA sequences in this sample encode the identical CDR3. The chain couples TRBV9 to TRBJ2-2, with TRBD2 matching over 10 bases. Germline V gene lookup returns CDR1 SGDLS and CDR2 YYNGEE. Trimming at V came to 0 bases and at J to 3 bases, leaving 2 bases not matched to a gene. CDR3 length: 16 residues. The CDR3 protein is CASSVGTSGYTGELFF. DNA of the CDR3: TGTGCCAGCAGCGTAGGGACTAGCGGTTACACCGGGGAGCTGTTTTTT.

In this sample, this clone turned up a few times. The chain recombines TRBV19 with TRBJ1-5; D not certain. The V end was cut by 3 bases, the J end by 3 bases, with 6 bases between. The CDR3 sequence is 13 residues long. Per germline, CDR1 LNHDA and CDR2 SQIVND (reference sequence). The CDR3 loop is CASSMRTNQPQHF. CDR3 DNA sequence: TGTGCCAGTAGTATGAGAACCAATCAGCCCCAGCATTTT.

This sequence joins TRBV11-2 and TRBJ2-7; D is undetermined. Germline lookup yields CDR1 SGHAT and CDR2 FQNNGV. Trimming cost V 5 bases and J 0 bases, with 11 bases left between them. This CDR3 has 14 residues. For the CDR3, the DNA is TGTGCCAGCAGCGTACAGCCCACCTCCTACGAGCAGTACTTC. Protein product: CASSVQPTSYEQYF.

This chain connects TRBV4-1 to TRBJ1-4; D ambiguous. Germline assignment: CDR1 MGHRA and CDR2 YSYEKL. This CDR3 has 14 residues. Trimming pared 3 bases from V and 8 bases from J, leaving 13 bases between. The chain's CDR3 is CASSHLPPEEKLFF. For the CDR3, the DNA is TGCGCCAGCAGCCATCTCCCTCCGGAGGAAAAACTGTTTTTT.

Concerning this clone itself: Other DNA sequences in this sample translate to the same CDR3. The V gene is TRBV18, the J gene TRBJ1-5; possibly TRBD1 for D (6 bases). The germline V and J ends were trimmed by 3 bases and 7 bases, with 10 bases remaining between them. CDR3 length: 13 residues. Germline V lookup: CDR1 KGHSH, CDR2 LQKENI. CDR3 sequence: CASSPDRQQPQHF. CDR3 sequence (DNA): TGTGCCAGCTCACCGGACAGACAACAGCCCCAGCATTTT.

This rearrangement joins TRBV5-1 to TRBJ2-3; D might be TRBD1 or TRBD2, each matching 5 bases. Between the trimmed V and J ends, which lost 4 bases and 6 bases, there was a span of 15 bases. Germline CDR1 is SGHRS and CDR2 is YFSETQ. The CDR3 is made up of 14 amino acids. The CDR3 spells CASSPVGVMDTQYF. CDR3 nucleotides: TGCGCCAGCAGCCCAGTGGGGGTTATGGATACGCAGTATTTT.

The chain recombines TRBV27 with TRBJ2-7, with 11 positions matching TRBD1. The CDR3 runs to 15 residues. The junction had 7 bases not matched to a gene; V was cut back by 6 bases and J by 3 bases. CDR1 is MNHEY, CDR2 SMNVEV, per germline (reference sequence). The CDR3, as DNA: TGTGCCAGCAGAATAACCGGGACAGGGGGCTACGAGCAGTACTTC. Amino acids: CASRITGTGGYEQYF.

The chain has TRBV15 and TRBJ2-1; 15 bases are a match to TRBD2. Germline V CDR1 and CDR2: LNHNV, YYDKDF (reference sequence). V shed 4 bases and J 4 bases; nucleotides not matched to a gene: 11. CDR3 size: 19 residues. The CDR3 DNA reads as TGTGCCACCAGCACACGTGGACTAGCGGGAGGGCCTTCGTACAATGAGCAGTTCTTC. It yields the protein CATSTRGLAGGPSYNEQFF.

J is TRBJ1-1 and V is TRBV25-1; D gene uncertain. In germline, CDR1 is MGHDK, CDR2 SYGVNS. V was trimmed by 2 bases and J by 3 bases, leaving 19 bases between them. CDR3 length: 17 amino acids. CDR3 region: CASSEVRGGGRDTEAFF. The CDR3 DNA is TGTGCCAGCAGTGAAGTTCGAGGTGGCGGTAGAGACACTGAAGCTTTCTTT.

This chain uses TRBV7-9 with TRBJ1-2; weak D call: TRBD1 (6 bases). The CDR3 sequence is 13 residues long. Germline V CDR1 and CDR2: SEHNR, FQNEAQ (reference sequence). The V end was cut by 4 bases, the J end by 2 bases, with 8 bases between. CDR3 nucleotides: TGTGCCAGCAGCTATGGACAGAACTATGGCTACACCTTC. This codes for CASSYGQNYGYTF.

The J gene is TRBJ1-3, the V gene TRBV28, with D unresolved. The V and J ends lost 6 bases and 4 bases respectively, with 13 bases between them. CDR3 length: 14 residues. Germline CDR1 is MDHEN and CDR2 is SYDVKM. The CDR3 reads CASSVPPRGNTIYF. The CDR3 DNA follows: TGTGCCAGCAGCGTACCCCCCCGCGGAAACACCATATATTTT.

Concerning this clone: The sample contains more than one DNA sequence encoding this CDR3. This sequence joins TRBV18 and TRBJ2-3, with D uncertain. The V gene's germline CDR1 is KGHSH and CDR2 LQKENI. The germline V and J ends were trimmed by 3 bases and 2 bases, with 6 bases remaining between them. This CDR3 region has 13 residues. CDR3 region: CASSPGSTDTQYF. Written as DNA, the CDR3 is TGTGCCAGCTCACCGGGATCCACAGATACGCAGTATTTT.

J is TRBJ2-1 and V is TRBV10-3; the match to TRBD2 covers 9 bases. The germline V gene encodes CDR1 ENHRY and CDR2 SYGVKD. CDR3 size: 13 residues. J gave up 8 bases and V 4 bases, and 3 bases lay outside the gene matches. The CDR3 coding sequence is TGTGCCATCAGTGCTAGCGGGAAGTATGAGCAGTTCTTC. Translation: CAISASGKYEQFF.

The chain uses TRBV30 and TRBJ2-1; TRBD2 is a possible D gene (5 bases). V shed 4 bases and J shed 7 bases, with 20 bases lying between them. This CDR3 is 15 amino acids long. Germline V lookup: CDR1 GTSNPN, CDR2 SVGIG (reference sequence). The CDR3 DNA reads TGTGCCTGGATAGGTGGCGGGCACCCACGGAATGAGCAGTTCTTC. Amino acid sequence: CAWIGGGHPRNEQFF.

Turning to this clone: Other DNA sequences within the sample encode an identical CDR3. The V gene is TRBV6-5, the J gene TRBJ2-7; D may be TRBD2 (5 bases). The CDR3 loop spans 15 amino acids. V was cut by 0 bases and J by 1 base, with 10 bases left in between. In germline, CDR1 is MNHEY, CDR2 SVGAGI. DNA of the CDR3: TGTGCCAGCAGTTACTCTAGCGCCTTTTCCTACGAGCAGTACTTC. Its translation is CASSYSSAFSYEQYF.

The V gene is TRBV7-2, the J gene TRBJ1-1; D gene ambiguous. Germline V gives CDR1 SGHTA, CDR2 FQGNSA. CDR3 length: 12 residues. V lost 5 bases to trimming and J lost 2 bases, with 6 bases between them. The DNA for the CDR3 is TGTGCCAGCAGCCATTCCAACACTGAAGCTTTCTTT. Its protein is CASSHSNTEAFF.

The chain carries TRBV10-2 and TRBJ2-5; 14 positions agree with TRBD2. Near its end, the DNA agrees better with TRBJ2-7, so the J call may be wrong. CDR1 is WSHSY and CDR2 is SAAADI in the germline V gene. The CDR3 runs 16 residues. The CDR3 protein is CASSGGLAGVFNEQYF. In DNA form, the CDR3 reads TGCGCCAGCAGTGGGGGACTAGCGGGAGTTTTCAACGAGCAGTACTTC.

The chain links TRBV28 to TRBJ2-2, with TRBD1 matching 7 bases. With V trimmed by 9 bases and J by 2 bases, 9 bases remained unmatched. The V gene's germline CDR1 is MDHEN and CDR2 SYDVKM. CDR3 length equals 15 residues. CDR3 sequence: CARTTWDSNTGELFF. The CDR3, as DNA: TGTGCCAGAACTACCTGGGACAGTAACACCGGGGAGCTGTTTTTT.

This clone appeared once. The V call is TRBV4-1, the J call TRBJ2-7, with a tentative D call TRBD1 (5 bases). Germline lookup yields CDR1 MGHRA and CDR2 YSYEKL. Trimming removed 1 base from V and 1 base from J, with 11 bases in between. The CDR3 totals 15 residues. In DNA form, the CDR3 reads TGCGCCAGCAGCCAAGTGGTGGGGCCATCCTACGAGCAGTACTTC. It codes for CASSQVVGPSYEQYF.

CDR3 loop: CASGGGQDQPQHF. CDR3 DNA sequence: TGTGCCAGCGGGGGAGGTCAAGATCAGCCCCAGCATTTT. The rearrangement links TRBV2 to TRBJ1-5; a possible D gene is TRBD1 (5 bases). Trimming pared 8 bases from V and 5 bases from J, leaving 13 bases between. This CDR3 has 13 amino acids. Per germline, CDR1 SNHLY and CDR2 FYNNEI.

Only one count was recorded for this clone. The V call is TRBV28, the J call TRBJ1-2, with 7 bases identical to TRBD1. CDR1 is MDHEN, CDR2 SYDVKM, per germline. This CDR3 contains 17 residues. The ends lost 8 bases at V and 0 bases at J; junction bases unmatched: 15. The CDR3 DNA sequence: TGTGCCAGCCCTCGACGCGGGCAGGGGGGAACTAACTATGGCTACACCTTC. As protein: CASPRRGQGGTNYGYTF.

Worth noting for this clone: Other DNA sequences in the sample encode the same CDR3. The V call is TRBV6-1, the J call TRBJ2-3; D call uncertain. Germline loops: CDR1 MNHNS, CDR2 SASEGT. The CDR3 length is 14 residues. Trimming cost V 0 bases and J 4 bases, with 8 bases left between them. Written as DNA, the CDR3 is TGTGCCAGCAGTGAAGCGCTAGGCGCAGATACGCAGTATTTT. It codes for CASSEALGADTQYF.